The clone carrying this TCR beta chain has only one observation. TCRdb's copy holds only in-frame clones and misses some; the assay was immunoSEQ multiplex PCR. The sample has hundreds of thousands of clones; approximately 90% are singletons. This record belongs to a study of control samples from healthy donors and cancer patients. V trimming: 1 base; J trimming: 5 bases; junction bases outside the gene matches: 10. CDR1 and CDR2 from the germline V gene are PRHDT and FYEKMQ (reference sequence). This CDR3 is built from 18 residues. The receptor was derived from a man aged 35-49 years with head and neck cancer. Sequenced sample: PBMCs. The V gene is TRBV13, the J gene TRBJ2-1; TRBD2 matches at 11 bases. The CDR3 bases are TGTGCCAGCAGCTTAGACTACTTAGCGGGGGGGACCCACAATGAGCAGTTCTTC. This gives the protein CASSLDYLAGGTHNEQFF. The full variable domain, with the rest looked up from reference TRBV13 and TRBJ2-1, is AAGVIQSPRHLIKEKRETATLKCYPIPRHDTVYWYQQGPGQDPQFLISFYEKMQSDKGSIPDRFSAQQFSDYHSELNMSSLELGDSALYFCASSLDYLAGGTHNEQFFGPGTRLTVL.